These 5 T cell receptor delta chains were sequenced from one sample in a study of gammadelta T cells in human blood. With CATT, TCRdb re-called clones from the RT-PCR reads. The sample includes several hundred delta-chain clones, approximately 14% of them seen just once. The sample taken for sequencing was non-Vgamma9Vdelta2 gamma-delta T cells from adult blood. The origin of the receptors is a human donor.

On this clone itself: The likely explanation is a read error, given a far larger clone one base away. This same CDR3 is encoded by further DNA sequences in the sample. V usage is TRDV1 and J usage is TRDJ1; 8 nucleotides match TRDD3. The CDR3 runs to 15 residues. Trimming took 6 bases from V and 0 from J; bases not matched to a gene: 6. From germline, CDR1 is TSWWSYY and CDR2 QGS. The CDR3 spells CALGLGDTYTDKLIF. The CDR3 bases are TGTGCTCTTGGACTCGGGGATACTTACACCGATAAACTCATCTTT.

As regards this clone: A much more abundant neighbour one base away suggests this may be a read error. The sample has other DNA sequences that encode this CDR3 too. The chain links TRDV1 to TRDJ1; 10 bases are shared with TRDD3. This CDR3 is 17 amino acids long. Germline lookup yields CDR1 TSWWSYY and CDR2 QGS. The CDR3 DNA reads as TGTGCTCTTACTCTTTCACTGGGGGATTTTTACACCGATAAACTCATTTTT. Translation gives CALTLSLGDFYTDKLIF.

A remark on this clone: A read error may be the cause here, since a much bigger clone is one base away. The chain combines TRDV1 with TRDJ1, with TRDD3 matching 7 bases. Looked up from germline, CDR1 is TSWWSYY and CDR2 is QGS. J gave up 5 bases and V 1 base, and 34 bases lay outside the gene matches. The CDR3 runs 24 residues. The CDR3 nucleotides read TGTGCTCTTGGGGAACCCTCAACCTACGGGTACTGGGGTTTGGGCCCTGAAGGGTGGGATAAACTCATCTTT. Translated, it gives CALGEPSTYGYWGLGPEGWDKLIF.

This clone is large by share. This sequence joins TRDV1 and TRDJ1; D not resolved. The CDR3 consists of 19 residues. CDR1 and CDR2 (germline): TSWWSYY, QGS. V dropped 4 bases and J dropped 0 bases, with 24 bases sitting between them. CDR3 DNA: TGTGCTCTTGGGGTCATGCTCCCCTATTCCCGTAAGCACACCGATAAACTCATCTTT. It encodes CALGVMLPYSRKHTDKLIF.

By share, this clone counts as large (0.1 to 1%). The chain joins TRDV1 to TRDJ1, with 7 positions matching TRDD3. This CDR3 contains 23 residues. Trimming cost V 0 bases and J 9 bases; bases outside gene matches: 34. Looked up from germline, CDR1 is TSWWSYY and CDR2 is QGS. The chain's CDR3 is CALGELRLIFRVLDSGGSEELIF. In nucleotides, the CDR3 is TGTGCTCTTGGGGAACTAAGACTGATTTTTCGGGTACTGGACTCTGGGGGGAGCGAGGAACTCATCTTT.